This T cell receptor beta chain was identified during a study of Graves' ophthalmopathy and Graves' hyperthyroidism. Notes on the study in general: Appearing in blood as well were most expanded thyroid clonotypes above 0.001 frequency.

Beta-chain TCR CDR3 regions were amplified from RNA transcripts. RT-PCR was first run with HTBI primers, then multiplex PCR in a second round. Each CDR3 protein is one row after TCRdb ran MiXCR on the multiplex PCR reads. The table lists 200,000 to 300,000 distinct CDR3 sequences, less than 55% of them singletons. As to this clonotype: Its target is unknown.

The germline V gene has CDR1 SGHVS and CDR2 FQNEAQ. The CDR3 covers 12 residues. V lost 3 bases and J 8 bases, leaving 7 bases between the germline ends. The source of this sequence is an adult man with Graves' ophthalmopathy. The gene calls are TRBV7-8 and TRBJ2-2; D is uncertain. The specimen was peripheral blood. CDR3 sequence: CASSLYYGELFF. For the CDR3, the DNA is TGTGCCAGCAGCTTGTATTATGGGGAGCTGTTTTTT.